These T cell receptor beta chains were read from a single sample in a study of shared clonotypes between healthy human individuals. Assay used: immunoSEQ multiplex PCR; TCRdb lists only in-frame clones, some missing. The top ten clones hold 0.1% to 0.15% of a sample with roughly 2 million clones, approximately 95% of them seen once. The source material was naive CD4+ T cells sorted from blood. All receptors come from a man aged 18 to 35 in good health. Both conserved end residues are part of each CDR3. A D gene is named only where the DNA matches it firmly. Part of the rows lack a size; the others show once, few, many or a class for expanded clones.

clone size: .; CDR3 length: 15; J gene: TRBJ1-5; D gene: TRBD1; V gene: TRBV5-1; CDR3 protein: CASSPDGQANQPQHF; CDR3 DNA: TGCGCCAGCAGCCCCGACGGACAGGCTAATCAGCCCCAGCATTTT
clone size: .; CDR3 length: 13; J gene: TRBJ1-2; D gene: TRBD1; V gene: TRBV7-2; CDR3 protein: CASSSGTGLGYTF; CDR3 DNA: TGTGCCAGCAGCTCTGGGACAGGGCTTGGCTACACCTTC
clone size: .; CDR3 length: 14; J gene: TRBJ2-1; D gene: .; V gene: TRBV6-1; CDR3 protein: CASRLDLPYNEQFF; CDR3 DNA: TGTGCCAGCAGATTGGACTTACCCTACAATGAGCAGTTCTTC
clone size: .; CDR3 length: 15; J gene: TRBJ2-7; D gene: TRBD2; V gene: TRBV7-2; CDR3 protein: CASSFRLAGANEQYF; CDR3 DNA: TGTGCCAGCAGCTTTCGACTAGCGGGAGCGAACGAGCAGTACTTC
clone size: .; CDR3 length: 14; J gene: TRBJ1-5; D gene: .; V gene: TRBV6-6; CDR3 protein: CASRLGAGPSPQHF; CDR3 DNA: TGTGCCAGCAGACTAGGGGCCGGACCCTCGCCCCAGCATTTT
clone size: .; CDR3 length: 15; J gene: TRBJ2-2; D gene: .; V gene: TRBV7-8; CDR3 protein: CASSPLGGGPGELFF; CDR3 DNA: TGTGCCAGCAGCCCCCTGGGTGGCGGGCCCGGGGAGCTGTTTTTT
clone size: .; CDR3 length: 11; J gene: TRBJ2-7; D gene: .; V gene: TRBV7-9; CDR3 protein: CASSIEDEQYF; CDR3 DNA: TGTGCCAGCAGCATCGAGGACGAGCAGTACTTC
clone size: .; CDR3 length: 14; J gene: TRBJ1-5; D gene: .; V gene: TRBV30; CDR3 protein: CAWRAGYSNQPQHF; CDR3 DNA: TGTGCCTGGAGAGCAGGCTATAGCAATCAGCCCCAGCATTTT
clone size: .; CDR3 length: 16; J gene: TRBJ2-7; D gene: TRBD2; V gene: TRBV10-1; CDR3 protein: CASSDSRTGGTYEQYF; CDR3 DNA: TGCGCCAGCAGTGACTCTCGGACGGGAGGCACCTACGAGCAGTACTTC
clone size: once; CDR3 length: 11; J gene: TRBJ2-7; D gene: .; V gene: TRBV18; CDR3 protein: CASSSQGGQYF; CDR3 DNA: TGTGCCAGCTCATCCCAGGGGGGGCAGTACTTC
clone size: .; CDR3 length: 15; J gene: TRBJ2-1; D gene: TRBD1; V gene: TRBV10-3; CDR3 protein: CAISGGTGSYNEQFF; CDR3 DNA: TGTGCCATCAGTGGGGGGACAGGGAGCTACAATGAGCAGTTCTTC
clone size: .; CDR3 length: 15; J gene: TRBJ2-7; D gene: TRBD2; V gene: TRBV6-5; CDR3 protein: CASSYSGGGSYEQYF; CDR3 DNA: TGTGCCAGCAGTTACTCCGGGGGGGGCTCCTACGAGCAGTACTTC
clone size: .; CDR3 length: 17; J gene: TRBJ2-7; D gene: TRBD2; V gene: TRBV7-2; CDR3 protein: CASSLGGLAVPRGEQYF; CDR3 DNA: TGTGCCAGCAGCTTAGGAGGACTAGCGGTACCTCGGGGCGAGCAGTACTTC
clone size: .; CDR3 length: 15; J gene: TRBJ1-6; D gene: .; V gene: TRBV10-1; CDR3 protein: CASSESLGANSPLHF; CDR3 DNA: TGCGCCAGCAGTGAGTCGTTAGGTGCGAATTCACCCCTCCACTTT
clone size: once; CDR3 length: 15; J gene: TRBJ1-1; D gene: .; V gene: TRBV27; CDR3 protein: CASSLIMKRNTEAFF; CDR3 DNA: TGTGCCAGCAGTTTGATCATGAAGCGAAACACTGAAGCTTTCTTT
clone size: .; CDR3 length: 15; J gene: TRBJ2-7; D gene: .; V gene: TRBV6-5; CDR3 protein: CASARRGAGGYEQYF; CDR3 DNA: TGTGCCAGCGCCCGCAGGGGGGCCGGCGGGTACGAGCAGTACTTC
clone size: .; CDR3 length: 14; J gene: TRBJ2-7; D gene: .; V gene: TRBV28; CDR3 protein: CASSSGTESYEQYF; CDR3 DNA: TGTGCCAGCAGTTCCGGGACGGAATCCTACGAGCAGTACTTC
clone size: .; CDR3 length: 14; J gene: TRBJ1-6; D gene: .; V gene: TRBV19; CDR3 protein: CATPSGGPGSPLHF; CDR3 DNA: TGTGCCACTCCATCCGGGGGGCCTGGTTCACCCCTCCACTTT
clone size: few; CDR3 length: 14; J gene: TRBJ1-6; D gene: .; V gene: TRBV2; CDR3 protein: CASRPTVYNSPLHF; CDR3 DNA: TGTGCCAGCAGACCGACAGTCTATAATTCACCCCTCCACTTT
clone size: .; CDR3 length: 14; J gene: TRBJ1-2; D gene: TRBD1; V gene: TRBV28; CDR3 protein: CASSRTGGDYGYTF; CDR3 DNA: TGTGCCAGCAGTCGAACAGGGGGCGACTATGGCTACACCTTC
clone size: few; CDR3 length: 14; J gene: TRBJ1-2; D gene: .; V gene: TRBV5-1; CDR3 protein: CASSLGTETMSYTF; CDR3 DNA: TGCGCCAGCAGCTTGGGTACGGAGACTATGAGCTACACCTTT
clone size: .; CDR3 length: 16; J gene: TRBJ2-7; D gene: TRBD2; V gene: TRBV4-1; CDR3 protein: CASSLLSGRDAYEQYF; CDR3 DNA: TGCGCCAGCAGCCTATTAAGCGGGAGAGATGCTTACGAGCAGTACTTC
clone size: .; CDR3 length: 17; J gene: TRBJ2-3; D gene: .; V gene: TRBV7-2; CDR3 protein: CASSLTGTALSTDTQYF; CDR3 DNA: TGTGCCAGCAGTTTAACCGGGACGGCCCTCAGCACAGATACGCAGTATTTT
clone size: .; CDR3 length: 15; J gene: TRBJ2-4; D gene: .; V gene: TRBV6-1; CDR3 protein: CASSETGWAKNIQYF; CDR3 DNA: TGTGCCAGCAGTGAGACGGGGTGGGCCAAAAACATTCAGTACTTC
clone size: .; CDR3 length: 14; J gene: TRBJ2-2; D gene: .; V gene: TRBV14; CDR3 protein: CASSQVTFTGELFF; CDR3 DNA: TGTGCCAGCAGCCAAGTGACATTCACCGGGGAGCTGTTTTTT
clone size: .; CDR3 length: 12; J gene: TRBJ1-5; D gene: .; V gene: TRBV25-1; CDR3 protein: CASSVGYQPQHF; CDR3 DNA: TGTGCCAGCAGTGTGGGTTATCAGCCCCAGCATTTT